This TCR beta chain was sequenced in a study of blood T cell repertoires in COVID-19. Turning to the study itself: Spain, Italy and the United States supplied samples that represented acute and convalescent COVID-19. PBMCs, B-cell-depleted T cells, or T cells were the source of the cDNA or gDNA that made up the material.

This CDR3 is built from 16 residues. CDR1 and CDR2 from the germline V gene are MGHRA and YSYEKL. Trimming took 4 bases from V and 1 from J, leaving 11 bases between them. This clone appeared a single time. Methods used by the authors: Counts of nucleated cells, estimated from reference gene primer amplification, were obtained. Sequenced by immunoSEQ multiplex PCR; TCRdb stores in-frame clones only, minus some. V and J calls and clone size are as listed in that table; D and trimming were resolved from the DNA. Of hundreds of thousands of clones listed, about three quarters are singletons. The chain couples TRBV4-1 to TRBJ1-6, with D tentatively TRBD1 (5 bases). The sample taken for sequencing was peripheral blood. The clonotype was recovered from a woman of 80 years or more with acute or convalescent COVID-19. DNA of the CDR3: TGCGCCAGCAGCCCCTTTCGGGGGTCCTATAATTCACCCCTCCACTTT. Its protein product is CASSPFRGSYNSPLHF.